The 29 T cell receptor beta chains given below trace back to one sample, sequenced in a study of shared clonotypes between healthy human individuals. The repertoire was sequenced with immunoSEQ multiplex PCR; TCRdb's copy has only in-frame clones and lacks some. The sample consists of roughly 660,000 clones, less than 95% of them appearing once. The sequenced material came from memory CD8+ T cells from PBMCs. Stated subset: CD45RO+ cells pooled with CCR7-negative TemRA cells. Source of these receptors: a young man in good health. Some clones in this sample may be carry-over from other donors' samples.

The rearrangement links TRBV11-2 to TRBJ1-5, with D maybe TRBD1 (5 bases). The ends were cut back, 5 bases at V and 7 bases at J, with 9 bases in the middle. CDR3 length equals 12 residues. Per germline, CDR1 SGHAT and CDR2 FQNNGV. CDR3 DNA sequence: TGTGCCAGCAGCGCCAGGGAACAGCCCCAGCATTTT. The encoded protein is CASSAREQPQHF. Full variable domain (remainder filled in from reference TRBV11-2 and TRBJ1-5): EAGVAQSPRYKIIEKRQSVAFWCNPISGHATLYWYQQILGQGPKLLIQFQNNGVVDDSQLPKDRFSAERLKGVDSTLKIQPAKLEDSAVYLCASSAREQPQHFGDGTRLSIL.

The chain employs TRBV28 and TRBJ2-2, with TRBD2 matching 9 bases. Trimming removed 8 bases from V and 8 bases from J; junction bases left unmatched: 9. CDR1 is MDHEN, CDR2 SYDVKM, per germline. The CDR3 sequence is 14 residues long. CDR3 bases: TGTGCCAGCGAGGAGACTAGCGGTCTGGGGGAGCTGTTTTTT. Translation: CASEETSGLGELFF.

Concerning this clone itself: Other DNA sequences in the same sample also yield this CDR3. The rearrangement uses TRBV9 and TRBJ2-7, with D perhaps matching TRBD1 or TRBD2 (5 bases each). Germline values: CDR1 SGDLS, CDR2 YYNGEE. Trimming stripped 4 bases from V and 3 bases from J, with 11 bases between. This CDR3 is built from 13 residues. The CDR3 loop reads CASSPSGGYEQYF. CDR3 nucleotide sequence: TGTGCCAGCAGCCCAAGTGGGGGCTACGAGCAGTACTTC. Full variable domain (missing parts from reference TRBV9 and TRBJ2-7): DSGVTQTPKHLITATGQRVTLRCSPRSGDLSVYWYQQSLDQGLQFLIQYYNGEERAKGNILERFSAQQFPDLHSELNLSSLELGDSALYFCASSPSGGYEQYFGPGTRLTVT.

This clone was detected once. The chain couples TRBV25-1 to TRBJ2-1; D is uncertain. The CDR3 covers 11 residues. Germline V CDR1 and CDR2: MGHDK, SYGVNS. Trimming pared 7 bases from V and 6 bases from J, leaving 7 bases between. CDR3 residues: CASNLANEQFF. Here the CDR3 DNA reads TGTGCCAGCAACCTTGCCAATGAGCAGTTCTTC.

The rearrangement joins TRBV2 to TRBJ2-7, with 12 bases identical to TRBD2. Germline assignment: CDR1 SNHLY and CDR2 FYNNEI. The CDR3 loop spans 15 amino acids. With 7 bases clipped from V and 7 bases from J, the junction kept 11 bases outside the gene matches. The CDR3 sequence: CASKDWTSGAGEQYF. The CDR3 coding sequence is TGTGCCAGCAAGGACTGGACTAGCGGGGCTGGGGAGCAGTACTTC.

The chain couples TRBV18 to TRBJ2-7; the D gene could be TRBD1 or TRBD2 (5 bases each). This CDR3 has 14 amino acids. V lost 7 bases, J lost 5 bases, and 18 bases lay in between. Per the germline V gene, CDR1 is KGHSH and CDR2 is LQKENI. This chain's CDR3 is CASLDRARDHEQYF. The CDR3 DNA reads as TGTGCCAGCTTGGACCGGGCCAGGGACCACGAGCAGTACTTC. Together with reference TRBV18 and TRBJ2-7, the CDR3 gives the full variable domain: NAGVMQNPRHLVRRRGQEARLRCSPMKGHSHVYWYRQLPEEGLKFMVYLQKENIIDESGMPKERFSAEFPKEGPSILRIQQVVRGDSAAYFCASLDRARDHEQYFGPGTRLTVT.

The chain recombines TRBV5-6 with TRBJ2-1; maybe TRBD1 (6 bases). The CDR3 covers 17 residues. Germline lookup yields CDR1 SGHDT and CDR2 YYEEEE. Trimming took 0 bases from V and 0 from J, leaving 13 bases between them. The CDR3 sequence is CASSLGYRALSYNEQFF. The CDR3 DNA follows: TGTGCCAGCAGCTTGGGGTACAGGGCCCTCTCCTACAATGAGCAGTTCTTC.

For this clone: The junction does not match germline at one end; this may be a read error. This chain connects TRBV7-6 to TRBJ2-7; 8 bases line up with TRBD1. The CDR3 totals 12 residues. Germline V lookup: CDR1 SGHVS, CDR2 FNYEAQ. This CDR3 reads CASSHGQGPTNF. The CDR3, as DNA: TGTGCCAGCAGTCACGGACAGGGACCTACGAACTTC. Looking up the rest from reference TRBV7-6 and TRBJ2-7 gives the full variable domain: GAGVSQSPRYKVTKRGQDVALRCDPISGHVSLYWYRQALGQGPEFLTYFNYEAQQDKSGLPNDRFSAERPEGSISTLTIQRTEQRDSAMYRCASSHGQGPTNFGPGTRLTVT.

This clone was picked up one time. This chain connects TRBV6-6 to TRBJ2-7; D unresolved. Germline CDR1 reads MNHNY; CDR2 reads SVGAGI (reference sequence). V shed 0 bases and J shed 2 bases, with 11 bases lying between them. This CDR3 spans 15 amino acids. DNA of the CDR3: TGTGCCAGCAGTTACTCATTGTCAAGCGCCTACGAGCAGTACTTC. Translation: CASSYSLSSAYEQYF.

This clone turned up a few times. Distinct nucleotide sequences in the sample also encode this CDR3. J is TRBJ1-1 and V is TRBV9; 7 bases fit TRBD1. J lost 8 bases, V lost 0 bases, and 4 bases had no gene match. This CDR3 contains 13 residues. Germline CDR1 is SGDLS and CDR2 is YYNGEE. Written as DNA, the CDR3 is TGTGCCAGCAGCGTAGGGACAGGTGGGGAAGCTTTCTTT. This sequence encodes CASSVGTGGEAFF.

The chain joins TRBV6-4 to TRBJ1-3; no reliable D call. Germline V gene sequence: CDR1 MRHNA, CDR2 SNTAGT. The CDR3 consists of 14 residues. Trimming pared 7 bases from V and 7 bases from J, leaving 17 bases between. The CDR3 DNA is TGTGCCAGCACCTGGGGAAACCAAGATAACACCATATATTTT. It is translated as CASTWGNQDNTIYF.

The chain couples TRBV7-9 to TRBJ2-7; D perhaps matches TRBD1 (6 bases). Trimming removed 4 bases at V and 5 bases at J, with 15 bases between. This CDR3 has 14 amino acids. Germline V gene data show CDR1 as SEHNR and CDR2 as FQNEAQ (reference sequence). CDR3 protein: CASSWPPAGDEQYF. In DNA, the CDR3 is TGTGCCAGCAGCTGGCCCCCCGCAGGGGACGAGCAGTACTTC.

The chain joins TRBV6-1 to TRBJ1-5; weak D call: TRBD1 (6 bases). CDR3 size: 15 residues. Trimming cost V 2 bases and J 7 bases, with 15 bases left between them. The germline CDR1 and CDR2 sequences are MNHNS and SASEGT. CDR3 in amino acids: CASSEPRGVEQPQHF. The CDR3 DNA reads as TGTGCCAGCAGTGAACCAAGGGGGGTAGAGCAGCCCCAGCATTTT.

The rearrangement joins TRBV5-1 to TRBJ2-2, with unresolved D. Trimming shortened V by 7 bases and J by 4 bases, and 11 bases separated the two germline ends. The CDR3 sequence is 13 residues long. Germline CDR1 reads SGHRS; CDR2 reads YFSETQ. The CDR3 DNA is TGCGCCAGCTCGTTGGTCCCCACCGGGGAGCTGTTTTTT. Its protein is CASSLVPTGELFF.

Comments on this clone: Other DNA sequences in this specimen translate into the identical CDR3. This chain links TRBV29-1 with TRBJ2-6, with D unresolved. This CDR3 has 12 amino acids. Germline CDR1 and CDR2: SQVTM and ANQGSEA. V lost 4 bases and J lost 4, with 5 bases in between. The CDR3 is CSVVSGANVLTF. Written as DNA, the CDR3 is TGCAGCGTTGTAAGCGGGGCCAACGTCCTGACTTTC. Full variable domain (remainder filled in from reference TRBV29-1 and TRBJ2-6): SAVISQKPSRDICQRGTSLTIQCQVDSQVTMMFWYRQQPGQSLTLIATANQGSEATYESGFVIDKFPISRPNLTFSTLTVSNMSPEDSSIYLCSVVSGANVLTFGAGSRLTVL.

In this sample, this clone turned up a few times. This chain uses TRBV11-2 with TRBJ2-5; TRBD1 aligns across 9 bases. Germline assignment: CDR1 SGHAT and CDR2 FQNNGV. There are 15 residues in the CDR3. The junction had 5 bases not matched to a gene; V was cut back by 4 bases and J by 2 bases. In DNA form, the CDR3 reads TGTGCCAGCAGCTACAGGACAGGGGCTCAAGAGACCCAGTACTTC. As protein: CASSYRTGAQETQYF.

The J gene is TRBJ2-1, the V gene TRBV7-9; 7 positions match TRBD2. CDR3 length equals 16 residues. V lost 5 bases, J lost 6 bases, and 13 bases stayed unmatched. The germline CDR1 and CDR2 sequences are SEHNR and FQNEAQ (reference sequence). The CDR3 reads CASSPSGVSIINEQFF. CDR3 DNA: TGTGCCAGCAGCCCCAGCGGGGTTTCCATCATCAATGAGCAGTTCTTC.

The chain recombines TRBV7-2 with TRBJ2-7; the match to TRBD2 covers 12 bases. This CDR3 region has 16 residues. Trimming at V came to 0 bases and at J to 3 bases, leaving 3 bases not matched to a gene. Germline loops: CDR1 SGHTA, CDR2 FQGNSA. The CDR3 region has the DNA TGTGCCAGCAGCTTAGCGACTAGCGGGGGCCTCTACGAGCAGTACTTC. Its translation is CASSLATSGGLYEQYF.

This chain uses TRBV28 with TRBJ1-2, with TRBD1 matching over 10 bases. Germline-derived CDR1 and CDR2 are MDHEN and SYDVKM. CDR3 length: 14 amino acids. With 3 bases clipped from V and 13 bases from J, the junction kept 11 bases outside the gene matches. The CDR3 region is CASSLRPGTGDFTF. The DNA for the CDR3 is TGTGCCAGCAGTTTGCGGCCCGGGACAGGGGATTTCACCTTC.

This chain links TRBV28 with TRBJ2-7, with D unresolved. V was pared by 3 bases and J by 5 bases, with 11 bases between. In germline, CDR1 is MDHEN, CDR2 SYDVKM. The CDR3 is 13 amino acids. CDR3 DNA sequence: TGTGCCAGCAGTTTTTTCAGGTTTCACGAGCAGTACTTC. Translation: CASSFFRFHEQYF.

V gene TRBV27 combines with J gene TRBJ2-7; 9 nucleotides agree with TRBD1. Germline CDR1 is MNHEY and CDR2 is SMNVEV (reference sequence). V was pared by 4 bases and J by 2 bases, with 9 bases of the junction left unmatched. The length of the CDR3 is 16 residues. CDR3 DNA sequence: TGTGCCAGCAGTTCGATAACCGGACAGGGGCCCTACGAGCAGTACTTC. Translating gives CASSSITGQGPYEQYF.

This clone was recorded only once. The V call is TRBV6-1, the J call TRBJ2-1; 8 bases line up with TRBD2. Germline-derived CDR1 and CDR2 are MNHNS and SASEGT. This CDR3 comprises 15 residues. The ends lost 8 bases at V and 6 bases at J; junction bases unmatched: 12. The CDR3 is CASAWNGLAGNEQFF. In DNA form, the CDR3 reads TGTGCCAGCGCCTGGAACGGACTAGCCGGCAATGAGCAGTTCTTC.

V and J are TRBV5-6 and TRBJ2-2; 8 positions agree with TRBD1. This CDR3 has 19 amino acids. The germline gives CDR1 SGHDT, CDR2 YYEEEE. After removal of 1 base from V and 7 bases from J, the junction contained 18 bases not matched to a gene. The CDR3 DNA reads as TGTGCCAGCAGCTTGTATATGGCGGGACAGGAGGTTACGGGCGGGGAGCTGTTTTTT. Translation gives CASSLYMAGQEVTGGELFF.

The genes are TRBV6-5 and TRBJ1-1; D ambiguous. The CDR3 spans 13 residues. CDR1 MNHEY and CDR2 SVGAGI come from the germline V gene. Trimming took off 2 bases at V and 5 bases at J, with 9 bases between the two ends. The CDR3 nucleotides are TGTGCCAGCAGTTACGGGGAGCGGACTGAAGCTTTCTTT. Translating it yields CASSYGERTEAFF.

The chain has TRBV6-5 and TRBJ1-2; no definite D call. V was shortened by 2 bases and J by 10 bases, with 11 bases between the two germline ends. The V gene's germline CDR1 is MNHEY and CDR2 SVGAGI. This CDR3 is 12 amino acids long. DNA of the CDR3: TGTGCCAGCAGTTACGGCGTGGGTGCCTACACCTTC. Encoded protein: CASSYGVGAYTF.

The rearrangement joins TRBV4-1 to TRBJ2-3; TRBD2 aligns across 8 bases. CDR3 length equals 21 residues. CDR1 and CDR2 (germline): MGHRA, YSYEKL. Trimming cost V 0 bases and J 0 bases; bases outside gene matches: 17. CDR3 residues: CASSQDPGRIAGRVSTDTQYF. CDR3 nucleotides: TGCGCCAGCAGCCAAGACCCGGGGAGGATAGCGGGACGAGTTAGCACAGATACGCAGTATTTT.

The V and J genes are TRBV1 and TRBJ2-1; the DNA was not used to check the table's D call, TRBD2. TRBV1 is listed as a pseudogene. CDR3 length: 12 residues. The CDR3, as DNA: TGCACCAGCAGCCAAGGGATGACTAGCCAGTTCTTC. Translating it yields CTSSQGMTSQFF.

This clone turned up a few times. This sequence joins TRBV28 and TRBJ1-1, with TRBD1 matching over 7 bases. The V and J ends lost 0 bases and 7 bases, in that order; junction bases with no gene match: 5. The CDR3 has 14 amino acids. CDR1 MDHEN and CDR2 SYDVKM come from the germline V gene. CDR3 coding DNA: TGTGCCAGCAGTTTATGGGGGGGGGACAGTGAAGCTTTCTTT. Protein product: CASSLWGGDSEAFF. The entire variable domain, with the rest obtained from reference TRBV28 and TRBJ1-1, is as follows: DVKVTQSSRYLVKRTGEKVFLECVQDMDHENMFWYRQDPGLGLRLIYFSYDVKMKEKGDIPEGYSVSREKKERFSLILESASTNQTSMYLCASSLWGGDSEAFFGQGTRLTVV.

This clone was observed a few times. The rearrangement uses TRBV19 and TRBJ2-7, with D perhaps matching TRBD1 (5 bases). This CDR3 contains 13 residues. Looked up from germline, CDR1 is LNHDA and CDR2 is SQIVND (reference sequence). The DNA for the CDR3 is TGTGACCTAATTCCGACAGAGACCTACGAGCAGTACTTC. Its protein is CDLIPTETYEQYF.